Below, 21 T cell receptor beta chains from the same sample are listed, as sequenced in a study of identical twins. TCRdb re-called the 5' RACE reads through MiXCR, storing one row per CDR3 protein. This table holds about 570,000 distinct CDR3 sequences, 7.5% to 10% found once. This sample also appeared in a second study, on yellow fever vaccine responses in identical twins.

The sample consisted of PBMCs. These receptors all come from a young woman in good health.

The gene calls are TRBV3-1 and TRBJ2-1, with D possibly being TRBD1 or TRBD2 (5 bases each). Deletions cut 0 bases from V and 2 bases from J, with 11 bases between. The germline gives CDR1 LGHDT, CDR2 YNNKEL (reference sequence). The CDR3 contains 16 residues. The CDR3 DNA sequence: TGTGCCAGCAGCCAAGATTTAGGGGACGCCTACAATGAGCAGTTCTTC. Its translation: CASSQDLGDAYNEQFF.

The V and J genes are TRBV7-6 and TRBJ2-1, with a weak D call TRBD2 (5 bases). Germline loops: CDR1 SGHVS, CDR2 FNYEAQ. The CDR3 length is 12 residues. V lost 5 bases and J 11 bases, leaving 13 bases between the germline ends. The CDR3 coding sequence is TGTGCCAGCAGCCGCACCCGGGAAAAGCAGTTCTTC. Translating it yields CASSRTREKQFF.

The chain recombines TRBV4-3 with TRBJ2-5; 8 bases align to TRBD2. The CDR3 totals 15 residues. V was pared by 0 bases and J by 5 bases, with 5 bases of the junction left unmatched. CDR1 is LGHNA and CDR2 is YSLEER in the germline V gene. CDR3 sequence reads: CASSQDLAGPETQYF. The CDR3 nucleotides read TGCGCCAGCAGCCAAGATCTAGCGGGTCCCGAGACCCAGTACTTC.

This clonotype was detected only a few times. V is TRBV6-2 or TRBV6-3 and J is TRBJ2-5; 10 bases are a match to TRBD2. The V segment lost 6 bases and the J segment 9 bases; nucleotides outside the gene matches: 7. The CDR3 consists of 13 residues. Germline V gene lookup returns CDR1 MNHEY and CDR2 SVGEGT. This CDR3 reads CASRGLAGVAQYF. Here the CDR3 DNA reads TGTGCCAGCAGGGGGCTAGCGGGGGTGGCCCAGTACTTC.

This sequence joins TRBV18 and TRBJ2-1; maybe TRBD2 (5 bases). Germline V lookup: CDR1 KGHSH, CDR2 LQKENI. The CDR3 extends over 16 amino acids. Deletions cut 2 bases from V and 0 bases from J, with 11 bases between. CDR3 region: CASSPEPGSSYNEQFF. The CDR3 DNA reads TGTGCCAGCTCACCAGAGCCGGGAAGCTCCTACAATGAGCAGTTCTTC.

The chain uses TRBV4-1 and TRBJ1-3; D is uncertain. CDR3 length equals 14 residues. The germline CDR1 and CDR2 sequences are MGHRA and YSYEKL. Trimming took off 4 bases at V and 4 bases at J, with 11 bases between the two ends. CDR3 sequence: CASSPRTAGNTIYF. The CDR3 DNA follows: TGCGCCAGCAGCCCCCGGACTGCCGGAAACACCATATATTTT.

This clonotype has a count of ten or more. DNA of the CDR3: TGTGCCACCAGTGGGGAACGGCCCTATGGCTACACCTTC. Protein: CATSGERPYGYTF. This chain uses TRBV24-1 with TRBJ1-2; the D is unclear. CDR3 length: 13 amino acids. Per germline, CDR1 KGHDR and CDR2 SFDVKD. The ends were cut back, 5 bases at V and 4 bases at J, with 10 bases in the middle.

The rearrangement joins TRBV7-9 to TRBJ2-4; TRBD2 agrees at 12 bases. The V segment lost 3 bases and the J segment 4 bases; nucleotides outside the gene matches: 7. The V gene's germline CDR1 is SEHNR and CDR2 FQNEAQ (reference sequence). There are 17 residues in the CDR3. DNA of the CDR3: TGTGCCAGCAGCTTCGCCGGGCTAGCGGGAGGGAAAAACATTCAGTACTTC. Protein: CASSFAGLAGGKNIQYF. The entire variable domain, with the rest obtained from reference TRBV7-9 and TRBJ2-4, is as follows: DTGVSQNPRHKITKRGQNVTFRCDPISEHNRLYWYRQTLGQGPEFLTYFQNEAQLEKSRLLSDRFSAERPKGSFSTLEIQRTEQGDSAMYLCASSFAGLAGGKNIQYFGAGTRLSVL.

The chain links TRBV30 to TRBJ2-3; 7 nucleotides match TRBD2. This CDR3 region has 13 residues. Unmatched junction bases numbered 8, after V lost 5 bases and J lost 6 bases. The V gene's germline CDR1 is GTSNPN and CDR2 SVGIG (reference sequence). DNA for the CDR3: TGTGCCTGGGGGAGCGGGAATGGGGATACGCAGTATTTT. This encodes CAWGSGNGDTQYF. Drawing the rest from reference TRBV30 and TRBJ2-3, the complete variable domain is SQTIHQWPATLVQPVGSPLSLECTVEGTSNPNLYWYRQAAGRGLQLLFYSVGIGQISSEVPQNLSASRPQDRQFILSSKKLLLSDSGFYLCAWGSGNGDTQYFGPGTRLTVL.

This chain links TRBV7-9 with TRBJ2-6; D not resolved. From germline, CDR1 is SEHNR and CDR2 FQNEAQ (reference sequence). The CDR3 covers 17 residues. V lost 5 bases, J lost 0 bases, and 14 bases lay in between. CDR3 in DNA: TGTGCCAGCAGCCCGCTAGGATCCGACTCTGGGGCCAACGTCCTGACTTTC. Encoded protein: CASSPLGSDSGANVLTF. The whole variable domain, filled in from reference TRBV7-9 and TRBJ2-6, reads DTGVSQNPRHKITKRGQNVTFRCDPISEHNRLYWYRQTLGQGPEFLTYFQNEAQLEKSRLLSDRFSAERPKGSFSTLEIQRTEQGDSAMYLCASSPLGSDSGANVLTFGAGSRLTVL.

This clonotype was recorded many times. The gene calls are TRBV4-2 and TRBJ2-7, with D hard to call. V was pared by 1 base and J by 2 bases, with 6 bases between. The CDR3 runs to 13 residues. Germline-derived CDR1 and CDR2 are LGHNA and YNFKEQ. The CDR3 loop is CASSQVSPYEQYF. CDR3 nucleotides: TGTGCCAGCAGCCAAGTTTCGCCCTACGAGCAGTACTTC.

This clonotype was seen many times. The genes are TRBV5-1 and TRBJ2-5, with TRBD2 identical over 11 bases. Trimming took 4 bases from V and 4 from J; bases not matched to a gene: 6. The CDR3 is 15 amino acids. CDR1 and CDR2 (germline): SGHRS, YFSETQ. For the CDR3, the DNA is TGCGCCAGCAGCAATAGCGGGAGGGCCCCAGAGACCCAGTACTTC. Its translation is CASSNSGRAPETQYF.

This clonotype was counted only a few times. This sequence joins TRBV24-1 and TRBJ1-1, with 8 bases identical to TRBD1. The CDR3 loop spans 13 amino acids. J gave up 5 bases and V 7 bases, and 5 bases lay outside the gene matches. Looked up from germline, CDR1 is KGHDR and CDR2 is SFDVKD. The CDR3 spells CATRDRAGTEAFF. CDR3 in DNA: TGTGCCACCAGGGACAGGGCAGGTACTGAAGCTTTCTTT.

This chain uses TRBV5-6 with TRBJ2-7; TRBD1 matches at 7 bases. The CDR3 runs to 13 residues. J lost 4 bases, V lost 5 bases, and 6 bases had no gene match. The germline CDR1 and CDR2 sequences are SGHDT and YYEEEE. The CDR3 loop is CASRTGWGYEQYF. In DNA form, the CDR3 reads TGTGCCAGCAGGACAGGGTGGGGATACGAGCAGTACTTC.

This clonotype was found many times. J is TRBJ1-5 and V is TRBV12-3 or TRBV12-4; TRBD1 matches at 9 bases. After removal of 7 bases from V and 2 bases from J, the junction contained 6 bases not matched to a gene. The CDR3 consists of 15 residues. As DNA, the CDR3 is TGTGCCAGCACCCGGAGGGACAGGGGCAATCAGCCCCAGCATTTT. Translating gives CASTRRDRGNQPQHF.

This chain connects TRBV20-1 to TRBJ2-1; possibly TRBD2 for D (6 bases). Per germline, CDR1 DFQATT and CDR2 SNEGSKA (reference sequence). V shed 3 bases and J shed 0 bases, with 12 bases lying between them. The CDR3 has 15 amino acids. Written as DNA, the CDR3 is TGCAGTGCTAGTGGCGCGGGGTCCTCCTACAATGAGCAGTTCTTC. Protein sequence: CSASGAGSSYNEQFF.

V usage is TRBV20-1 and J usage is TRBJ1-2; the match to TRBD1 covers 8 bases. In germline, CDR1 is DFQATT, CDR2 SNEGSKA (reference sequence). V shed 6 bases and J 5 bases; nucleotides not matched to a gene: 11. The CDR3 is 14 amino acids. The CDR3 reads CSAQTQGAGYGYTF. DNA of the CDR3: TGCAGTGCACAAACCCAGGGGGCGGGGTATGGCTACACCTTC.

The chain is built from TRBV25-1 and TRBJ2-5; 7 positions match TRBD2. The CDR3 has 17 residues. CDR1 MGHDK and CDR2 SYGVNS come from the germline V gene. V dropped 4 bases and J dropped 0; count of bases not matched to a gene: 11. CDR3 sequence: CASSVGGKGKYQETQYF. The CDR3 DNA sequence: TGTGCCAGCAGTGTCGGGGGGAAGGGGAAGTACCAAGAGACCCAGTACTTC. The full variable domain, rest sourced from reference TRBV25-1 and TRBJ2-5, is EADIYQTPRYLVIGTGKKITLECSQTMGHDKMYWYQQDPGMELHLIHYSYGVNSTEKGDLSSESTVSRIRTEHFPLTLESARPSHTSQYLCASSVGGKGKYQETQYFGPGTRLLVL.

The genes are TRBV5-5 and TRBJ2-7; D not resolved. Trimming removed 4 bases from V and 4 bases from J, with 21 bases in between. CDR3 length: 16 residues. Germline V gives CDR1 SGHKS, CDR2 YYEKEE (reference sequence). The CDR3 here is CASSPRSVPLGYEQYF. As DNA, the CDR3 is TGTGCCAGCAGCCCCCGAAGTGTACCGTTAGGTTACGAGCAGTACTTC.

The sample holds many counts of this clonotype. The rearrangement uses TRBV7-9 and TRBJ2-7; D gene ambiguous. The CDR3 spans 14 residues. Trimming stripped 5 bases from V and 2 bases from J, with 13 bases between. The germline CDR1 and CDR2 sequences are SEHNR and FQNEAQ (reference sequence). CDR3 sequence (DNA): TGTGCCAGCAGCCGCAAGGGTGGGCCCTACGAGCAGTACTTC. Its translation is CASSRKGGPYEQYF.

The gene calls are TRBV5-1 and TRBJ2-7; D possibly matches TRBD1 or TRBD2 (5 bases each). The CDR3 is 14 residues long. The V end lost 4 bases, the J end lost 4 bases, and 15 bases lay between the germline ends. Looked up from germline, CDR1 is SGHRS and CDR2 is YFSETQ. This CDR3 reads CASSAYLGPYEQYF. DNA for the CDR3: TGCGCCAGCAGCGCCTACCTGGGACCATACGAGCAGTACTTC. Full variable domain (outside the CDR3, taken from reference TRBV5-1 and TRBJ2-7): KAGVTQTPRYLIKTRGQQVTLSCSPISGHRSVSWYQQTPGQGLQFLFEYFSETQRNKGNFPGRFSGRQFSNSRSEMNVSTLELGDSALYLCASSAYLGPYEQYFGPGTRLTVT.